This section outlines one TCR beta chain sequence together with its context. The study ran its PCR with 60 Vbeta and 13 Jbeta primers. Profiled with immunoSEQ multiplex PCR; TCRdb holds only in-frame clones, not every one. The clone table shows 140,000 to 150,000 clones, with the ten largest holding approximately 1%. The data stem from a study of cytomegalovirus exposure and HLA in healthy donors. Looking at the study overall: The early release's HLA-typed donors yielded some 85 million unique TCRs.

The receptor was isolated from a male donor in good health and CMV-seronegative. Source material: PBMCs.

The CDR3 sequence: CSPLAGGLEYF. In nucleotides, the CDR3 is TGCAGTCCCCTAGCGGGAGGACTTGAGTATTTT. The chain employs TRBV20-1 and TRBJ2-3; 11 nucleotides match TRBD2. Losses at the gene ends were 8 bases for V and 13 bases for J; bases not matched to a gene: 8. The CDR3 is 11 residues long. The germline V gene encodes CDR1 DFQATT and CDR2 SNEGSKA (reference sequence).